The entry below gives a single T cell receptor (beta chain) sequence along with its context. This entry is derived from a study of spatial heterogeneity in lung cancer. Time point reported: sample taken at primary tumor resection. TCRdb passed the 5' RACE reads through MiXCR, listing each CDR3 protein once. There are about 44,000 distinct CDR3 sequences in the sample; approximately 13% occur only once, and about 57% lies in the top ten. The receptor's source is a male donor with early-stage non-small cell lung cancer. The material sequenced was PBMCs, taken at surgery.

The CDR3: CASLPDSPGGYTF. CDR3 nucleotide sequence: TGTGCCAGCCTTCCCGACAGCCCGGGTGGCTACACCTTC. The chain links TRBV2 to TRBJ1-2; tentative D call: TRBD1 (5 bases). Germline values: CDR1 SNHLY, CDR2 FYNNEI. The CDR3 is made up of 13 amino acids. Trimming pared 8 bases from V and 7 bases from J, leaving 17 bases between.